The entry below describes one T cell receptor (beta chain). The assay was immunoSEQ multiplex PCR, and TCRdb's table has in-frame clones only and misses some. The sample yields around 450,000 clones, 75% to 95% seen once. This sample is drawn from a study of Ad26.COV2.S vaccination and SARS-CoV-2 variants. With V trimmed by 1 base and J by 4 bases, 4 bases remained unmatched. In germline, CDR1 is SGHVS, CDR2 FNYEAQ. CDR3 length: 15 amino acids. Treatment defined: some 19 received Ad26.COV2.S at low or high dose, single or two shots; about 5 received placebo; per-sample allocation not given. Sampling took place 63 days after the first vaccine or placebo injection. The individual, an adult aged 18-55 years, was a donor in Boston.

Sample: peripheral blood, taken in a trial of Ad26.COV2.S vaccine versus placebo. This clonotype originated in a person between 18 and 60 years old who received the Ad26.COV2.S COVID-19 vaccine or a placebo. The chain couples TRBV7-6 to TRBJ2-7, with 10 bases that match TRBD1. Here the CDR3 DNA reads TGTGCCAGCAGCTTAGAGGGACAGGGGATTTACGAGCAGTACTTC. Translated, it gives CASSLEGQGIYEQYF.